The source of this TCR beta chain is a study of blood T cell repertoires in COVID-19. Study details: Sites in the United States, Italy and Spain provided acute and convalescent COVID-19 samples. PBMCs, B-cell-depleted T cells, or T cells were the source of the cDNA or gDNA that made up the material.

This clone was found once. Original handling: By means of reference gene primer amplification, nucleated cell counts were estimated. Method: immunoSEQ multiplex PCR; TCRdb's copy keeps in-frame clones and lacks some. From that table come the V and J calls and clone size; the DNA was used to work out D and trimming. The sample has some 100,000 clones; approximately 87% are singletons. The ends lost 5 bases at V and 10 bases at J; junction bases unmatched: 21. The CDR3 runs to 17 residues. Germline V gene lookup returns CDR1 SEHNR and CDR2 FQNEAQ (reference sequence). The sequence was collected from a human donor in a cohort sampled during active COVID-19. The specimen was peripheral blood. The chain carries TRBV7-9 and TRBJ1-2; TRBD1 aligns across 8 bases. CDR3: CASSPGDLPGQAMFYTF. The DNA of the CDR3 is TGTGCCAGCAGCCCCGGTGACCTACCGGGACAGGCTATGTTCTACACCTTC.